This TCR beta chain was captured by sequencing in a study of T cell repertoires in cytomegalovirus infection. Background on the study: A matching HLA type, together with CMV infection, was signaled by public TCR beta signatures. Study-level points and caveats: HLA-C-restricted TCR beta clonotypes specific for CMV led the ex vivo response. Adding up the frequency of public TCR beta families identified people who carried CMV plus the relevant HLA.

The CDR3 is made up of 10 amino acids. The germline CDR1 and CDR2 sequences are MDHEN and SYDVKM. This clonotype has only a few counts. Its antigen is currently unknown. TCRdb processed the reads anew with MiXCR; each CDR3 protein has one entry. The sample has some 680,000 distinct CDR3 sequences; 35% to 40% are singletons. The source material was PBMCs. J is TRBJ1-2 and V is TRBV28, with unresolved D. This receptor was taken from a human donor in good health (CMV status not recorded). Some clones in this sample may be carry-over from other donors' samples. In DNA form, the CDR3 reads TGTGCATTAACCGACTATGGCTACACCTTC. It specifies CALTDYGYTF.